Listed below are T cell receptor beta chains from one sample, sequenced in a study of early T cells in non-severe SARS-CoV-2 infection. TCRdb independently ran MiXCR on the 5' RACE reads; one entry per CDR3 protein. The profile shows more than 65,000 distinct CDR3 sequences, 12% to 15% of them singletons. Sequenced input: whole blood. These receptors all stem from an adult who was a healthcare worker with PCR-confirmed SARS-CoV-2 infection or an uninfected control (not recorded which). Each CDR3 is given with its conserved first and last residue. A D gene is named only where the DNA matches it firmly.

CDR3aa: CSASDTSGGTYEQYF
j_gene: TRBJ2-7
d_gene: TRBD2
v_gene: TRBV20-1

CDR3aa: CASQGAGTYEQYF
j_gene: TRBJ2-7
d_gene: .
v_gene: TRBV19

CDR3aa: CASSFSLPGSTIYF
j_gene: TRBJ1-3
d_gene: .
v_gene: TRBV12-3/TRBV12-4

CDR3aa: CATLRTDQGETQYF
j_gene: TRBJ2-5
d_gene: .
v_gene: TRBV10-3

CDR3aa: CASSEAFWSTEAFF
j_gene: TRBJ1-1
d_gene: .
v_gene: TRBV2

CDR3aa: CASSSVSRGETQYF
j_gene: TRBJ2-5
d_gene: TRBD1
v_gene: TRBV7-9

CDR3aa: CASREDRVEDIQYF
j_gene: TRBJ2-4
d_gene: TRBD1
v_gene: TRBV25-1

CDR3aa: CASSEVLSGPPNSPLHF
j_gene: TRBJ1-6
d_gene: .
v_gene: TRBV6-1

CDR3aa: CASQLAVSYNEQFF
j_gene: TRBJ2-1
d_gene: TRBD2
v_gene: TRBV30

CDR3aa: CASSYSRTGGLGNEQFF
j_gene: TRBJ2-1
d_gene: TRBD1
v_gene: TRBV6-2/TRBV6-3

CDR3aa: CASSLPIAVGMKETQYF
j_gene: TRBJ2-5
d_gene: .
v_gene: TRBV28

CDR3aa: CASSTTGAGSGDIQYF
j_gene: TRBJ2-4
d_gene: .
v_gene: TRBV19

CDR3aa: CASKDRLGNLYEQYF
j_gene: TRBJ2-7
d_gene: .
v_gene: TRBV6-1

CDR3aa: CATSLAAGAPLEAFF
j_gene: TRBJ1-1
d_gene: .
v_gene: TRBV15

CDR3aa: CASSLDSASDTQYF
j_gene: TRBJ2-3
d_gene: .
v_gene: TRBV11-3

CDR3aa: CASQVAGGPQETQYF
j_gene: TRBJ2-5
d_gene: TRBD2
v_gene: TRBV11-2

CDR3aa: CASTLDRAGQPQHF
j_gene: TRBJ1-5
d_gene: TRBD1
v_gene: TRBV2

CDR3aa: CASSAGGGETQYF
j_gene: TRBJ2-5
d_gene: TRBD1
v_gene: TRBV9

CDR3aa: CSARRTQRSSYNEQFF
j_gene: TRBJ2-1
d_gene: .
v_gene: TRBV20-1

CDR3aa: CSARGGAAKGQETQYF
j_gene: TRBJ2-5
d_gene: .
v_gene: TRBV20-1

CDR3aa: CASSLGGGLAFPYEQYF
j_gene: TRBJ2-7
d_gene: TRBD2
v_gene: TRBV12-3/TRBV12-4

CDR3aa: CSARAGTGAPKFQETQYF
j_gene: TRBJ2-5
d_gene: TRBD1
v_gene: TRBV20-1

CDR3aa: CSAPWTENTGELFF
j_gene: TRBJ2-2
d_gene: .
v_gene: TRBV20-1

CDR3aa: CASKIGTGASPLHF
j_gene: TRBJ1-6
d_gene: TRBD1
v_gene: TRBV19

CDR3aa: CASSPSRPGTGLYF
j_gene: TRBJ2-3
d_gene: TRBD1
v_gene: TRBV4-2

CDR3aa: CASSYRGQGAPGDTQYF
j_gene: TRBJ2-3
d_gene: TRBD1
v_gene: TRBV6-5

CDR3aa: CASSAIGPNEKLFF
j_gene: TRBJ1-4
d_gene: .
v_gene: TRBV16